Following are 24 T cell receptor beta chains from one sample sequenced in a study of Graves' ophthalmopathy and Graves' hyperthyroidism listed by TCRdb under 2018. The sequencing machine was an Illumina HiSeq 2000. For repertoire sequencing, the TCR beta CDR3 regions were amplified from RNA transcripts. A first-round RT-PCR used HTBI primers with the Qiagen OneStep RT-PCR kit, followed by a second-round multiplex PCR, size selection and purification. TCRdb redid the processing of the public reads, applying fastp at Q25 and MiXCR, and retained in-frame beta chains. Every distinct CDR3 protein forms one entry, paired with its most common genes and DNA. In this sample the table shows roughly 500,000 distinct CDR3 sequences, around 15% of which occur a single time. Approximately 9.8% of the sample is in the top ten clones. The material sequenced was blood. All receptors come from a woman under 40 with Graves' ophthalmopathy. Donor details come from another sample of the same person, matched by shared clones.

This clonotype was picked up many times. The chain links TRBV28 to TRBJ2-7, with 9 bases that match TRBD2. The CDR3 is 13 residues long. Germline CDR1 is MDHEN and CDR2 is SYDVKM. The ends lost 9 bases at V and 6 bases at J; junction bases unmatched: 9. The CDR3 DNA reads TGTGCCAGTTTACGGCGCGGGGGGGTCGAGCAGTACTTC. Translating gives CASLRRGGVEQYF. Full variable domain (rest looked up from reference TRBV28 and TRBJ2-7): DVKVTQSSRYLVKRTGEKVFLECVQDMDHENMFWYRQDPGLGLRLIYFSYDVKMKEKGDIPEGYSVSREKKERFSLILESASTNQTSMYLCASLRRGGVEQYFGPGTRLTVT.

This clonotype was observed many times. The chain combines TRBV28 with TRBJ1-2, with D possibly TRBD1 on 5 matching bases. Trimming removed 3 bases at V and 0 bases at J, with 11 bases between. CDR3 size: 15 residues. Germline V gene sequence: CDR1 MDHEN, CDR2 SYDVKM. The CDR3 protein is CASSFPTAANYGYTF. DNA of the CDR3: TGTGCCAGCAGTTTTCCGACAGCAGCTAACTATGGCTACACCTTC.

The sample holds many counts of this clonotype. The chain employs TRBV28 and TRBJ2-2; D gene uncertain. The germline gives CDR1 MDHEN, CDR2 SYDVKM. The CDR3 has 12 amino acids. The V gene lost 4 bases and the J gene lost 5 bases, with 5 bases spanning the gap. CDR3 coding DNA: TGTGCCAGCAGTTCCCGAACCGGGGAGCTGTTTTTT. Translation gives CASSSRTGELFF.

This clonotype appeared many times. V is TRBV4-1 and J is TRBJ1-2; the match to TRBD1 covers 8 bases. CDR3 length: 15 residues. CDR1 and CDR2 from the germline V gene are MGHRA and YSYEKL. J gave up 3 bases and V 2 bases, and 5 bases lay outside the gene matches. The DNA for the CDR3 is TGCGCCAGCAGCCAACGGACAGGGACCTACTATGGCTACACCTTC. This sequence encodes CASSQRTGTYYGYTF.

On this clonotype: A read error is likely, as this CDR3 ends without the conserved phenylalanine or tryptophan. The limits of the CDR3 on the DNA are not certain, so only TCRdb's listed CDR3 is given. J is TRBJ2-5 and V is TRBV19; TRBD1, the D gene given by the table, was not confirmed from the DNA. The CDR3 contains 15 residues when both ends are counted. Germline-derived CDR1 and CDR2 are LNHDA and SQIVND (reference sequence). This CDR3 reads CASSRPTGSSETHYL.

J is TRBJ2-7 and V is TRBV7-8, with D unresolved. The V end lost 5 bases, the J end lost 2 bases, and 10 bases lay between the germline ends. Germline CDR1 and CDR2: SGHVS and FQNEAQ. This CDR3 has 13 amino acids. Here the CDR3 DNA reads TGTGCCAGCAGCCCTCGGTTCACCTACGAGCAGTACTTC. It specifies CASSPRFTYEQYF.

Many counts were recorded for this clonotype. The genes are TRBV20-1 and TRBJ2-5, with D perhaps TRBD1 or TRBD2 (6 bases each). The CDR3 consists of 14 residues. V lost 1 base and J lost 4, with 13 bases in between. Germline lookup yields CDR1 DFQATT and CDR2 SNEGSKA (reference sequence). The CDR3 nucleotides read TGCAGTGCTAGAGGGGGGGCGCAGGGAGAGACCCAGTACTTC. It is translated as CSARGGAQGETQYF.

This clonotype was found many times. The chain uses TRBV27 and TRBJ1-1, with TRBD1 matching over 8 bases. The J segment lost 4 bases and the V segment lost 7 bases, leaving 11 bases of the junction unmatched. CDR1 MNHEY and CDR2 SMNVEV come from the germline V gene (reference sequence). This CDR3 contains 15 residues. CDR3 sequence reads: CASTDRVRPITEAFF. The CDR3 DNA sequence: TGTGCCAGCACGGACAGGGTACGGCCCATCACTGAAGCTTTCTTT.

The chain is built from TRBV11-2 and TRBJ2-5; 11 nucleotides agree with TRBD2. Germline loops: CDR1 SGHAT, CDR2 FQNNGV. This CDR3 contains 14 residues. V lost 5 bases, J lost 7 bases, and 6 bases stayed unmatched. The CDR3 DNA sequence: TGTGCCAGCAGCAGAACTAGCGGGAGTTGGACCCAGTACTTC. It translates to CASSRTSGSWTQYF.

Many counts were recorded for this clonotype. Here the CDR3 DNA reads TGTGCCAGCAGTCCTCGACAGGGCGATCAGCCCCAGCATTTT. The encoded protein is CASSPRQGDQPQHF. The gene calls are TRBV6-5 and TRBJ1-5, with 7 bases matching TRBD1. CDR3 length equals 14 residues. Trimming removed 5 bases from V and 5 bases from J; junction bases left unmatched: 6. Per the germline V gene, CDR1 is MNHEY and CDR2 is SVGAGI.

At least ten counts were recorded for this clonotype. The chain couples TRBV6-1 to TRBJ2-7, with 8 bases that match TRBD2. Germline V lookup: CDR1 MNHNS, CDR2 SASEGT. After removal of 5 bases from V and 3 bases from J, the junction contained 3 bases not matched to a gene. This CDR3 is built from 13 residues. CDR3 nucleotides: TGTGCCAGCAGTCGGGGGGGCGGCTACGAGCAGTACTTC. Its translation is CASSRGGGYEQYF.

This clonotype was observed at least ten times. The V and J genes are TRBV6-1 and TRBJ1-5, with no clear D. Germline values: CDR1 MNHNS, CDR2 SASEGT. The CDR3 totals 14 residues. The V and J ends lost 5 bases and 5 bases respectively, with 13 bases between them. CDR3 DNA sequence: TGTGCCAGCAGTCGTGGCTTTTTGGATCAGCCCCAGCATTTT. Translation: CASSRGFLDQPQHF.

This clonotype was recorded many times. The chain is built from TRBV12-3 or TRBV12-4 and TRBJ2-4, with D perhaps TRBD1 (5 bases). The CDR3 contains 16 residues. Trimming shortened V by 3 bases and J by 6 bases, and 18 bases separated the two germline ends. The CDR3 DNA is TGTGCCAGCAGTTTCGGCAGGGTGGCGAAAAGAAACATTCAGTACTTC. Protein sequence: CASSFGRVAKRNIQYF.

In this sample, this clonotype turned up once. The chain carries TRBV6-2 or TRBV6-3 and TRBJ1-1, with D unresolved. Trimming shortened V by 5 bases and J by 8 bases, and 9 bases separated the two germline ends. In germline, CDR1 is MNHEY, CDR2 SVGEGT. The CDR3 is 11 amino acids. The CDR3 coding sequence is TGTGCCAGCAGTAACACAGCCGAAGCTTTCTTT. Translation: CASSNTAEAFF.

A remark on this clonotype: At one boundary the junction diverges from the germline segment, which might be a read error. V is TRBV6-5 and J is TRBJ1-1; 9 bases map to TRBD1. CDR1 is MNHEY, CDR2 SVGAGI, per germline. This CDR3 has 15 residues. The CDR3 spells CASSYLTGGSAEAFF. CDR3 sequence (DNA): TGTGCCAGCAGTTACTTGACAGGGGGTAGTGCTGAGGCTTTCTTT.

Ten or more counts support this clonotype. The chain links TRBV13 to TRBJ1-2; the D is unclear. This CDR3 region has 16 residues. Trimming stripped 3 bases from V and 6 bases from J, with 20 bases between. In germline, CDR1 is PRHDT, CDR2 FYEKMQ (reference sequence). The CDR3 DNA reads TGTGCCAGCAGCTTGAGGGTATTATCCCTCGAGCATGGCTACACCTTC. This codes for CASSLRVLSLEHGYTF.

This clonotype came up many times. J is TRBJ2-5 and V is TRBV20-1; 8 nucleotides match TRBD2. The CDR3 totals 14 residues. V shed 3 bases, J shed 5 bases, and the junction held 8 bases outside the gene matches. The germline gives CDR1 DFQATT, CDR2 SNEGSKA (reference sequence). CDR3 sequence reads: CSARAPGGWETQYF. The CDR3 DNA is TGCAGTGCTAGGGCCCCGGGGGGGTGGGAGACCCAGTACTTC.

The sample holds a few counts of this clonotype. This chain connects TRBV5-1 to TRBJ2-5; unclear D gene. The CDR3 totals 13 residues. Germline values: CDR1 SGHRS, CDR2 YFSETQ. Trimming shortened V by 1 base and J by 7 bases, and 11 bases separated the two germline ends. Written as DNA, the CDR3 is TGCGCCAGCAGCTTGCTAGAGAAAGGGACCCAGTACTTC. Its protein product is CASSLLEKGTQYF.

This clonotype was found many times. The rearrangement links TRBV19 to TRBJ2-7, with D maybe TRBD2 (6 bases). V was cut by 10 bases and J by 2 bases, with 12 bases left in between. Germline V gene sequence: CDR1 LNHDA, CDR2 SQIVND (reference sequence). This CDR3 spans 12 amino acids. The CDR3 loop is CATSDYPYEQYF. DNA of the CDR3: TGTGCCACCTCGGACTACCCCTACGAGCAGTACTTC. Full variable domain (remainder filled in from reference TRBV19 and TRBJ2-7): DGGITQSPKYLFRKEGQNVTLSCEQNLNHDAMYWYRQDPGQGLRLIYYSQIVNDFQKGDIAEGYSVSREKKESFPLTVTSAQKNPTAFYLCATSDYPYEQYFGPGTRLTVT.

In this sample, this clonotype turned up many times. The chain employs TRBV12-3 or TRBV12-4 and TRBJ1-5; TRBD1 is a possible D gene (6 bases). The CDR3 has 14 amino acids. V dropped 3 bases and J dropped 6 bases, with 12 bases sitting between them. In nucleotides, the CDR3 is TGTGCCAGCAGTTTCGGGGGGCGGAGTCAGCCCCAGCATTTT. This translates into CASSFGGRSQPQHF.

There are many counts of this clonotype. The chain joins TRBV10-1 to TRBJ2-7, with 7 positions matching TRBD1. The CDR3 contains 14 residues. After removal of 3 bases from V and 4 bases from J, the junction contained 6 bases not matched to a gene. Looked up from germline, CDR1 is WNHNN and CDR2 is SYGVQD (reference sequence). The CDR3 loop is CASSDSQGDYEQYF. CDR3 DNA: TGCGCCAGCAGTGATTCCCAGGGGGATTACGAGCAGTACTTC.

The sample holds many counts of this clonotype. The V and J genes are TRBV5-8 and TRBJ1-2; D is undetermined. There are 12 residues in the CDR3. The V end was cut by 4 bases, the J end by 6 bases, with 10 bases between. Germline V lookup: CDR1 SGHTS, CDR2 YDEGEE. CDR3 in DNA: TGTGCCAGCAGCCAACCCCGGGATGGCTACACCTTC. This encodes CASSQPRDGYTF.

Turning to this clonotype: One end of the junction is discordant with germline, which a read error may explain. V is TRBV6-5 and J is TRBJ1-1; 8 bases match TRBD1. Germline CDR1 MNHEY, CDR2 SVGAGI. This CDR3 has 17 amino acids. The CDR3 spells CASSYSAQGVVDTEVFF. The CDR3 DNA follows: TGTGCCAGCAGTTACTCGGCACAGGGGGTAGTCGACACTGAAGTTTTCTTT.

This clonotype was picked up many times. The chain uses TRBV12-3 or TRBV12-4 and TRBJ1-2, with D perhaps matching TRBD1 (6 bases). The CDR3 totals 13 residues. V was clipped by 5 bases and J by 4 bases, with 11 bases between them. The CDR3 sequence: CASSGDRLYGYTF. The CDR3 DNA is TGTGCCAGCAGTGGCGACAGGCTCTATGGCTACACCTTC.